The 29 T cell receptor beta chains listed next were all sequenced from one sample in a study of blood T cell repertoires in COVID-19. The data were produced by immunoSEQ multiplex PCR, yet TCRdb's version contains in-frame clones alone and is incomplete. The sample has some 220,000 clones, 70% to 90% seen once; the top ten hold around 12%. Sequencing used peripheral blood. All receptors derive from a young woman who had recovered from COVID-19.

The chain recombines TRBV4-3 with TRBJ2-2; 8 nucleotides match TRBD1. Germline loops: CDR1 LGHNA, CDR2 YSLEER. J gave up 6 bases and V 3 bases, and 3 bases lay outside the gene matches. CDR3 length equals 14 residues. The CDR3 loop reads CASSHGQGPGELFF. The CDR3 DNA is TGCGCCAGCAGCCACGGACAGGGTCCCGGGGAGCTGTTTTTT.

The rearrangement uses TRBV7-9 and TRBJ2-7; TRBD1 matches at 7 bases. Germline V lookup: CDR1 SEHNR, CDR2 FQNEAQ (reference sequence). The CDR3 has 14 residues. V lost 5 bases and J lost 4; bases outside the gene matches: 8. CDR3 nucleotide sequence: TGTGCCAGCAGCCCTCGGACAGGTCAGTACGAGCAGTACTTC. Translated: CASSPRTGQYEQYF.

This clone was counted a few times. The CDR3 DNA sequence: TGTGCCAGCAGCGTAACCCCGGGACACCGGAACACTGAAGCTTTCTTT. Translating gives CASSVTPGHRNTEAFF. V usage is TRBV9 and J usage is TRBJ1-1, with a weak D call TRBD1 (6 bases). Looked up from germline, CDR1 is SGDLS and CDR2 is YYNGEE. This CDR3 spans 16 amino acids. Trimming left V 1 base short and J 1 base short, with 14 bases between.

A remark on this clone: This sample includes further DNA sequences coding for the same CDR3. J is TRBJ2-3 and V is TRBV5-6, with D tentatively TRBD2 (5 bases). Germline assignment: CDR1 SGHDT and CDR2 YYEEEE. The CDR3 runs to 12 residues. Trimming pared 2 bases from V and 5 bases from J, leaving 6 bases between. DNA of the CDR3: TGTGCCAGCAGCTTAGGACTAGATACGCAGTATTTT. It codes for CASSLGLDTQYF. Full variable domain (outside the CDR3, taken from reference TRBV5-6 and TRBJ2-3): DAGVTQSPTHLIKTRGQQVTLRCSPKSGHDTVSWYQQALGQGPQFIFQYYEEEERQRGNFPDRFSGHQFPNYSSELNVNALLLGDSALYLCASSLGLDTQYFGPGTRLTVL.

This clone was seen only once. The V call is TRBV7-2, the J call TRBJ2-5; TRBD1 matches 7 bases. With 2 bases clipped from V and 1 base from J, the junction kept 4 bases outside the gene matches. The CDR3 loop spans 15 amino acids. Germline CDR1 is SGHTA and CDR2 is FQGNSA. CDR3: CASSLLRTGQETQYF. In DNA form, the CDR3 reads TGTGCCAGCAGCTTATTACGGACAGGCCAAGAGACCCAGTACTTC.

The chain uses TRBV6-5 and TRBJ2-7; 7 bases line up with TRBD1. Germline lookup yields CDR1 MNHEY and CDR2 SVGAGI. The junction had 12 bases not matched to a gene; V was cut back by 5 bases and J by 5 bases. This CDR3 comprises 15 residues. This CDR3 is CASSPRQGPFDEQYF. DNA of the CDR3: TGTGCCAGCAGTCCCCGACAGGGTCCCTTTGACGAGCAGTACTTC.

Only one count was recorded for this clone. J is TRBJ1-2 and V is TRBV2, with 8 bases fitting TRBD1. CDR1 SNHLY and CDR2 FYNNEI come from the germline V gene. The junction had 4 bases not matched to a gene; V was cut back by 2 bases and J by 8 bases. The CDR3 covers 13 residues. CDR3 sequence (DNA): TGTGCCAGCAGTGAACAGACAGGGGAAGGCTACACCTTC. Translating gives CASSEQTGEGYTF. Based on the CDR3 plus reference TRBV2 and TRBJ1-2, the full variable domain is EPEVTQTPSHQVTQMGQEVILRCVPISNHLYFYWYRQILGQKVEFLVSFYNNEISEKSEIFDDQFSVERPDGSNFTLKIRSTKLEDSAMYFCASSEQTGEGYTFGSGTRLTVV.

The chain joins TRBV7-2 to TRBJ2-7; 10 bases are a match to TRBD2. Germline V gene data show CDR1 as SGHTA and CDR2 as FQGNSA. The CDR3 runs 16 residues. Trimming at V came to 6 bases and at J to 4 bases, leaving 12 bases not matched to a gene. CDR3 residues: CASRTSGLAASYEQYF. CDR3 in DNA: TGTGCCAGCAGAACCTCCGGACTAGCGGCAAGTTACGAGCAGTACTTC. Based on the CDR3 plus reference TRBV7-2 and TRBJ2-7, the full variable domain is GAGVSQSPSNKVTEKGKDVELRCDPISGHTALYWYRQSLGQGLEFLIYFQGNSAPDKSGLPSDRFSAERTGGSVSTLTIQRTQQEDSAVYLCASRTSGLAASYEQYFGPGTRLTVT.

The V and J genes are TRBV18 and TRBJ1-6, with D perhaps TRBD1 (5 bases). V shed 2 bases and J shed 10 bases, with 12 bases lying between them. This CDR3 region has 14 residues. Germline CDR1 KGHSH, CDR2 LQKENI. This CDR3 is CASSPGGAGSPLHF. CDR3 bases: TGTGCCAGCTCACCAGGAGGGGCAGGGTCACCCCTCCACTTT.

This clone was seen only once. This chain connects TRBV4-3 to TRBJ2-7, with D perhaps matching TRBD2 (5 bases). The ends were cut back, 4 bases at V and 4 bases at J, with 11 bases in the middle. Germline values: CDR1 LGHNA, CDR2 YSLEER. The CDR3 sequence is 13 residues long. Here the CDR3 reads CASSPHSGYEQYF. The CDR3 nucleotides read TGCGCCAGCAGCCCCCACTCGGGGTACGAGCAGTACTTC.

This chain links TRBV4-1 with TRBJ1-5, with 9 bases matching TRBD1. The germline gives CDR1 MGHRA, CDR2 YSYEKL. The CDR3 has 19 residues. The V and J ends lost 1 base and 0 bases, in that order; junction bases with no gene match: 10. CDR3 sequence (DNA): TGCGCCAGCAGCCAAGTCGGGGGGACAGGGAGGCATAGCAATCAGCCCCAGCATTTT. It specifies CASSQVGGTGRHSNQPQHF.

The chain is built from TRBV7-2 and TRBJ2-7; D may be TRBD2 (5 bases). The CDR3 covers 13 residues. Trimming removed 5 bases from V and 7 bases from J, with 15 bases in between. Looked up from germline, CDR1 is SGHTA and CDR2 is FQGNSA. This CDR3 is CASSRSGRQEQYF. The CDR3 DNA is TGTGCCAGCAGCCGAAGCGGTCGGCAGGAGCAGTACTTC. Complete variable domain (other parts from reference TRBV7-2 and TRBJ2-7): GAGVSQSPSNKVTEKGKDVELRCDPISGHTALYWYRQSLGQGLEFLIYFQGNSAPDKSGLPSDRFSAERTGGSVSTLTIQRTQQEDSAVYLCASSRSGRQEQYFGPGTRLTVT.

Comments on this clone: The sample contains more than one DNA sequence encoding this CDR3. This chain joins TRBV30 and TRBJ1-1, with D possibly matching TRBD1 (5 bases). V shed 0 bases and J shed 3 bases, with 8 bases lying between them. CDR3 length equals 13 residues. Germline V gene sequence: CDR1 GTSNPN, CDR2 SVGIG (reference sequence). The CDR3 here is CAWSVRRDTEAFF. CDR3 DNA: TGTGCCTGGAGTGTCCGCAGGGACACTGAAGCTTTCTTT.

The V call is TRBV7-9, the J call TRBJ2-3; 10 nucleotides align to TRBD2. The trim removed 6 bases at V and 4 bases at J, leaving 4 bases unmatched. This CDR3 is built from 14 residues. Germline loops: CDR1 SEHNR, CDR2 FQNEAQ (reference sequence). The CDR3, as DNA: TGTGCCAGCAGGACGCTAGCGGGGGCAGATACGCAGTATTTT. Its protein product is CASRTLAGADTQYF.

J is TRBJ2-7 and V is TRBV25-1, with D tentatively TRBD1 (6 bases). In germline, CDR1 is MGHDK, CDR2 SYGVNS. The CDR3 is 16 amino acids. Trimming stripped 4 bases from V and 5 bases from J, with 21 bases between. Here the CDR3 reads CASSVLQQGRFHEQYF. DNA for the CDR3: TGTGCCAGCAGTGTTCTACAACAGGGTCGTTTTCACGAGCAGTACTTC.

V is TRBV4-3 and J is TRBJ2-7; D is possibly TRBD2 (6 bases). Germline V lookup: CDR1 LGHNA, CDR2 YSLEER. CDR3 length equals 15 residues. V dropped 0 bases and J dropped 3 bases, with 12 bases sitting between them. The CDR3 spells CASSQDTGVFYEQYF. As DNA, the CDR3 is TGCGCCAGCAGCCAAGATACGGGAGTCTTCTACGAGCAGTACTTC.

The rearrangement links TRBV27 to TRBJ2-1, with 7 positions matching TRBD1. V lost 1 base, J lost 1 base, and 4 bases stayed unmatched. Germline loops: CDR1 MNHEY, CDR2 SMNVEV (reference sequence). This CDR3 is 16 amino acids long. CDR3 coding DNA: TGTGCCAGCAGTTTATATGGACAGGCGTCCTACAATGAGCAGTTCTTC. It encodes CASSLYGQASYNEQFF.

The chain carries TRBV6-5 and TRBJ2-7; 10 positions agree with TRBD2. The J segment lost 6 bases and the V segment lost 5 bases, leaving 7 bases of the junction unmatched. Germline assignment: CDR1 MNHEY and CDR2 SVGAGI. This CDR3 is built from 14 residues. CDR3 protein: CASSRTGTSAEQYF. The CDR3 coding sequence is TGTGCCAGCAGTCGAACCGGGACTAGCGCCGAGCAGTACTTC.

Here the CDR3 DNA reads TGTGCCAGCGGACGGAGGGGACAGGGGATCTTCGAGCAGTACTTC. This gives the protein CASGRRGQGIFEQYF. The chain couples TRBV2 to TRBJ2-7, with 10 nucleotides matching TRBD1. Germline assignment: CDR1 SNHLY and CDR2 FYNNEI. This CDR3 is 15 amino acids long. V was pared by 8 bases and J by 6 bases, with 13 bases of the junction left unmatched.

The V and J genes are TRBV11-2 and TRBJ2-3, with 9 bases fitting TRBD2. CDR3 length: 17 amino acids. From germline, CDR1 is SGHAT and CDR2 FQNNGV. With V trimmed by 0 bases and J by 4 bases, 8 bases remained unmatched. For the CDR3, the DNA is TGTGCCAGCAGCTTAGAGATTAGCGGGAGAGTCGCAGATACGCAGTATTTT. This encodes CASSLEISGRVADTQYF. Looking up the rest from reference TRBV11-2 and TRBJ2-3 gives the full variable domain: EAGVAQSPRYKIIEKRQSVAFWCNPISGHATLYWYQQILGQGPKLLIQFQNNGVVDDSQLPKDRFSAERLKGVDSTLKIQPAKLEDSAVYLCASSLEISGRVADTQYFGPGTRLTVL.

This sequence joins TRBV15 and TRBJ2-5; 7 bases fit TRBD1. Germline assignment: CDR1 LNHNV and CDR2 YYDKDF (reference sequence). The CDR3 spans 15 residues. Germline trimming cut 3 bases from V and 3 bases from J; bases unmatched to any gene: 7. The CDR3 spells CATSSFMTGKETQYF. CDR3 bases: TGTGCCACCAGCAGCTTCATGACAGGGAAAGAGACCCAGTACTTC.

The chain joins TRBV5-1 to TRBJ2-7; a weak D match, TRBD1 (6 bases). The CDR3 runs to 15 residues. V dropped 4 bases and J dropped 3 bases, with 17 bases sitting between them. Per the germline V gene, CDR1 is SGHRS and CDR2 is YFSETQ. CDR3 protein: CASSRNRDPNYEQYF. The CDR3 nucleotides read TGCGCCAGCAGCCGCAACAGGGATCCTAACTACGAGCAGTACTTC.

About this clone itself: Additional DNA sequences in this sample encode the identical CDR3. The V gene is TRBV9, the J gene TRBJ2-7; 7 positions match TRBD2. This CDR3 has 14 amino acids. CDR1 and CDR2 from the germline V gene are SGDLS and YYNGEE. The J segment lost 2 bases and the V segment lost 0 bases, leaving 2 bases of the junction unmatched. CDR3 sequence reads: CASSVGGTTYEQYF. CDR3 sequence (DNA): TGTGCCAGCAGCGTAGGGGGGACTACCTACGAGCAGTACTTC.

The chain joins TRBV5-1 to TRBJ2-1; 8 nucleotides align to TRBD2. Trimming at V came to 5 bases and at J to 0 bases, leaving 4 bases not matched to a gene. Germline V gene sequence: CDR1 SGHRS, CDR2 YFSETQ. The CDR3 consists of 15 residues. CDR3 loop: CASRLADSSYNEQFF. CDR3 in DNA: TGCGCCAGCAGACTAGCGGATAGCTCCTACAATGAGCAGTTCTTC.

The J gene is TRBJ2-7, the V gene TRBV5-5; 9 bases agree with TRBD1. The germline V gene has CDR1 SGHKS and CDR2 YYEKEE (reference sequence). V shed 4 bases, J shed 2 bases, and the junction held 4 bases outside the gene matches. This CDR3 region has 14 residues. The CDR3 region is CASSAQGAAYEQYF. The DNA for the CDR3 is TGTGCCAGCAGCGCACAGGGGGCGGCCTACGAGCAGTACTTC. The full variable domain, completed using reference TRBV5-5 and TRBJ2-7, is DAGVTQSPTHLIKTRGQQVTLRCSPISGHKSVSWYQQVLGQGPQFIFQYYEKEERGRGNFPDRFSARQFPNYSSELNVNALLLGDSALYLCASSAQGAAYEQYFGPGTRLTVT.

V gene TRBV7-2 combines with J gene TRBJ2-3; possible D gene TRBD2, 5 bases. The germline CDR1 and CDR2 sequences are SGHTA and FQGNSA. The CDR3 is made up of 12 amino acids. Trimming stripped 6 bases from V and 2 bases from J, with 6 bases between. The CDR3, as DNA: TGTGCCAGCAGTCGGGACACAGATACGCAGTATTTT. Amino acids: CASSRDTDTQYF.

The chain uses TRBV13 and TRBJ1-1; 10 positions agree with TRBD1. CDR1 is PRHDT, CDR2 FYEKMQ, per germline (reference sequence). This CDR3 region has 12 residues. V lost 4 bases and J lost 13; bases outside the gene matches: 6. The CDR3 loop reads CASSSSGQGGFF. The DNA of the CDR3 is TGTGCCAGCAGCTCATCCGGACAGGGGGGTTTCTTT. Looking up the rest from reference TRBV13 and TRBJ1-1 gives the full variable domain: AAGVIQSPRHLIKEKRETATLKCYPIPRHDTVYWYQQGPGQDPQFLISFYEKMQSDKGSIPDRFSAQQFSDYHSELNMSSLELGDSALYFCASSSSGQGGFFGQGTRLTVV.

This clone has just one count. The chain employs TRBV9 and TRBJ2-1, with D perhaps matching TRBD1 (7 bases). This CDR3 contains 14 residues. The V end lost 4 bases, the J end lost 4 bases, and 12 bases lay between the germline ends. Germline CDR1 and CDR2: SGDLS and YYNGEE. The CDR3 reads CASSPGGPYNEQFF. The CDR3 nucleotides read TGTGCCAGCAGCCCAGGGGGGCCTTACAATGAGCAGTTCTTC. Full variable domain (outside the CDR3, taken from reference TRBV9 and TRBJ2-1): DSGVTQTPKHLITATGQRVTLRCSPRSGDLSVYWYQQSLDQGLQFLIQYYNGEERAKGNILERFSAQQFPDLHSELNLSSLELGDSALYFCASSPGGPYNEQFFGPGTRLTVL.

The chain combines TRBV7-9 with TRBJ1-4; TRBD1 matches 8 bases. This CDR3 region has 15 residues. Germline CDR1 reads SEHNR; CDR2 reads FQNEAQ (reference sequence). Trimming removed 4 bases from V and 5 bases from J; junction bases left unmatched: 6. CDR3 DNA: TGTGCCAGCAGCTGGGAACACAGGGGGAATGAAAAACTGTTTTTT. It codes for CASSWEHRGNEKLFF.